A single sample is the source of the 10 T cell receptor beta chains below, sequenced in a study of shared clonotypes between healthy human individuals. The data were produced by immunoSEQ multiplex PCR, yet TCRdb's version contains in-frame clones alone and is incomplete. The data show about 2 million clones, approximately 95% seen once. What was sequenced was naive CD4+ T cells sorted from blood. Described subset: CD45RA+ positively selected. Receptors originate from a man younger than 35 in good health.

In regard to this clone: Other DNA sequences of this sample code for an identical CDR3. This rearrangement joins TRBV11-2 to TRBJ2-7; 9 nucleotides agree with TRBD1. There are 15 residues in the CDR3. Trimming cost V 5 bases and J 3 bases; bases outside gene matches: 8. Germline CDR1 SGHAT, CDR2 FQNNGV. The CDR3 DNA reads TGTGCCAGCAGCCCTCAGACAGGGGGAAGCTACGAGCAGTACTTC. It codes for CASSPQTGGSYEQYF.

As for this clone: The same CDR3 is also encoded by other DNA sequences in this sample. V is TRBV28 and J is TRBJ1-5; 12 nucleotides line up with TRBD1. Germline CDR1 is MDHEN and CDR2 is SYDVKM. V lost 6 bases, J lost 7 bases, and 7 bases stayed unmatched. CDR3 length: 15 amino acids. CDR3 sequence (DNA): TGTGCCAGCAGCCTGGGACAGGGGGCAAGACAGCCCCAGCATTTT. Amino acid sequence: CASSLGQGARQPQHF.

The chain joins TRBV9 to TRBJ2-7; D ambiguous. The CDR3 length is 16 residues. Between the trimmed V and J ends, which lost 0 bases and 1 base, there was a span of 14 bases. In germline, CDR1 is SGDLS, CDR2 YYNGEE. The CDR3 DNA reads TGTGCCAGCAGCGTAGGAAGTAGGTCCACATCCTACGAGCAGTACTTC. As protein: CASSVGSRSTSYEQYF. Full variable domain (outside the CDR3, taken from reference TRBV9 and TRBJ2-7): DSGVTQTPKHLITATGQRVTLRCSPRSGDLSVYWYQQSLDQGLQFLIQYYNGEERAKGNILERFSAQQFPDLHSELNLSSLELGDSALYFCASSVGSRSTSYEQYFGPGTRLTVT.

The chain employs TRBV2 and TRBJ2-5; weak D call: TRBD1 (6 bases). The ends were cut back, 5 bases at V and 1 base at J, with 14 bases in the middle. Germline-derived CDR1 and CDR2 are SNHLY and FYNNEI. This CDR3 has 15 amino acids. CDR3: CASSLNGTPQETQYF. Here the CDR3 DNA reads TGTGCCAGCAGTTTGAACGGGACACCCCAAGAGACCCAGTACTTC.

Here the CDR3 DNA reads TGTGCCAGCAGTTACTCTCGGGATGGCAGGGGCGAGCAGTACTTC. As protein: CASSYSRDGRGEQYF. The gene calls are TRBV6-5 and TRBJ2-7, with D perhaps matching TRBD1 (6 bases). The V gene lost 0 bases and the J gene lost 6 bases, with 15 bases spanning the gap. Germline V gene lookup returns CDR1 MNHEY and CDR2 SVGAGI. The CDR3 is 15 residues long.

The CDR3 loop reads CASSVQPAVYGYTF. For the CDR3, the DNA is TGCGCCAGCAGTGTTCAACCAGCTGTCTATGGCTACACCTTC. This sequence joins TRBV10-2 and TRBJ1-2; no reliable D call. In germline, CDR1 is WSHSY, CDR2 SAAADI. This CDR3 has 14 amino acids. Trimming pared 4 bases from V and 4 bases from J, leaving 13 bases between.

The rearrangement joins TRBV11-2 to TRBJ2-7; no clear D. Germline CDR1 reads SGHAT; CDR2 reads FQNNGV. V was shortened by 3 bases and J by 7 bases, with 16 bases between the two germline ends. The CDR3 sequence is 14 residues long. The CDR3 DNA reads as TGTGCCAGCAGCTTCCCTCCACCCCTCGGGGAGCAGTACTTC. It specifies CASSFPPPLGEQYF.

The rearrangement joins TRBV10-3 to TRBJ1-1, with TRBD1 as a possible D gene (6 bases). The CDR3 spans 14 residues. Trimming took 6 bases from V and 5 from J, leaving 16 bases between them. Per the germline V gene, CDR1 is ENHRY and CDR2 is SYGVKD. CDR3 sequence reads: CAISPGRGATEAFF. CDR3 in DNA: TGTGCCATCAGCCCCGGTAGGGGGGCAACTGAAGCTTTCTTT.

The CDR3 nucleotides are TGCGCCAGCAGCCAAAGTCGAGGATTCAGGGGAACTAATGAAAAACTGTTTTTT. The encoded protein is CASSQSRGFRGTNEKLFF. The chain carries TRBV4-3 and TRBJ1-4, with TRBD1 as a possible D gene (6 bases). The V gene's germline CDR1 is LGHNA and CDR2 YSLEER. V gave up 2 bases and J gave up 1 base, with 17 bases separating them. The CDR3 is 18 residues long.

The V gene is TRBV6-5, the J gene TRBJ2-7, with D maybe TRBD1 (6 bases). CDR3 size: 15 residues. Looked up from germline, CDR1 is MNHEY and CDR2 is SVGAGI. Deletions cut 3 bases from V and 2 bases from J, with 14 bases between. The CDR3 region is CASSYRFRGPYEQYF. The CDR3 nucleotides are TGTGCCAGCAGTTATAGGTTCAGGGGCCCCTACGAGCAGTACTTC.